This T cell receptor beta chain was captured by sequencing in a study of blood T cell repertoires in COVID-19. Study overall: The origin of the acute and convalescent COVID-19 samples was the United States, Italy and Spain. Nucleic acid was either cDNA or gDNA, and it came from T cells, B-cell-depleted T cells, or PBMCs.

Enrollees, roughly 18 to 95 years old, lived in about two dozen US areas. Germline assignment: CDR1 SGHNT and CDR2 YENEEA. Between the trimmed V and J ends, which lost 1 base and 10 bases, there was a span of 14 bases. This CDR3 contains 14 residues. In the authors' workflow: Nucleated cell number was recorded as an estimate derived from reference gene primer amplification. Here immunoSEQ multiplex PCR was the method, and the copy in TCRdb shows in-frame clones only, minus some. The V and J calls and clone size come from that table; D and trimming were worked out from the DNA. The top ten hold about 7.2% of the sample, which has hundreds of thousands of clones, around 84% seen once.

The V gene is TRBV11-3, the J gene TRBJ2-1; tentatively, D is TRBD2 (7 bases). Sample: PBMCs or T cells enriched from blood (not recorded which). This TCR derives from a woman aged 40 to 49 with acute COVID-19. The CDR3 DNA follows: TGTGCCAGCAGCTTAGGGGGGGGCCTTAGAGAGCAGTTCTTC. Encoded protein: CASSLGGGLREQFF. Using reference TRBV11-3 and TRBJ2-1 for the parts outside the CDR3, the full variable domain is EAGVVQSPRYKIIEKKQPVAFWCNPISGHNTLYWYLQNLGQGPELLIRYENEEAVDDSQLPKDRFSAERLKGVDSTLKIQPAELGDSAVYLCASSLGGGLREQFFGPGTRLTVL.